The T cell receptor (beta chain) described here comes from a study of T cells in Graves' hyperthyroidism and ophthalmopathy. General observations from the study: Ophthalmopathy got predicted by the model a median approximately 6 months before its onset. Separation of ophthalmopathy from stable hyperthyroidism was achieved by a 13 V-J model.

This clonotype was observed at least ten times. The target antigen is unknown. Using RNA transcripts as the source, TCR beta CDR3 regions were amplified. HTBI primers were the set used in a first-round RT-PCR of the TCR CDR3. One entry per CDR3 protein results from TCRdb running MiXCR on the multiplex PCR reads. Among 200,000 to 300,000 distinct CDR3 sequences listed, 15% to 20% were seen once. With 5 bases removed from V and 1 base from J, the gap between germline ends came to 12 bases. This CDR3 comprises 15 residues. CDR1 is SGHTA, CDR2 FQGTGA, per germline. Uncontrolled infection, other autoimmune disease, pregnancy or lactation led to exclusion. The PBMCs were sourced from fresh peripheral blood (approximately 9.6 ml).

J is TRBJ2-1 and V is TRBV7-3, with D maybe TRBD1 (6 bases). What was sequenced was blood. The TCR was taken from a woman under 30 with Graves' ophthalmopathy. CDR3 nucleotide sequence: TGTGCCAGCAGCCTGACAGGTGATTCCTACAATGAGCAGTTCTTC. Its protein is CASSLTGDSYNEQFF.